The 15 T cell receptor beta chains below were found in one sample sequenced in a study of chemoradiotherapy in HPV16-positive cancers. Profiling relied on immunoSEQ multiplex PCR, and the TCRdb table lists in-frame clones only, not all of them. The data hold approximately 12,000 clones, with roughly 80% observed a single time. This sample was taken from a patient who underwent chemoradiotherapy. The receptors originated from a human donor with HPV-associated anogenital cancer.

This clone was counted a few times. The V call is TRBV10-3, the J call TRBJ2-7; D ambiguous. The CDR3 is 14 amino acids. Germline V gene lookup returns CDR1 ENHRY and CDR2 SYGVKD. Trimming removed 3 bases at V and 2 bases at J, with 11 bases between. Here the CDR3 reads CAISDSNRAYEQYF. CDR3 nucleotides: TGTGCCATCAGTGACAGTAATCGAGCCTACGAGCAGTACTTC.

The table lists this clone with a few counts. V is TRBV19 and J is TRBJ1-5; D unclear. The germline gives CDR1 LNHDA, CDR2 SQIVND (reference sequence). The CDR3 length is 16 residues. Deletions cut 4 bases from V and 0 bases from J, with 13 bases between. The CDR3 nucleotides are TGTGCCAGTAGTACAGGAATTAGTTATAGCAATCAGCCCCAGCATTTT. Protein: CASSTGISYSNQPQHF.

The sample holds a few counts of this clone. The chain carries TRBV9 and TRBJ1-1; the D is unclear. The V end was cut by 0 bases, the J end by 1 base, with 4 bases between. This CDR3 has 13 residues. CDR1 SGDLS and CDR2 YYNGEE come from the germline V gene. DNA of the CDR3: TGTGCCAGCAGCGTAGGAACGAACACTGAAGCTTTCTTT. Translation gives CASSVGTNTEAFF.

The rearrangement uses TRBV18 and TRBJ1-4; the match to TRBD1 covers 8 bases. Germline CDR1 and CDR2: KGHSH and LQKENI. The CDR3 loop spans 14 amino acids. V dropped 10 bases and J dropped 6; count of bases not matched to a gene: 10. CDR3 amino acids: CATTQGGLDEKLFF. In nucleotides, the CDR3 is TGTGCCACCACACAGGGGGGGCTGGATGAAAAACTGTTTTTT.

The rearrangement uses TRBV6-6 and TRBJ1-1, with D possibly being TRBD1 (5 bases). Per the germline V gene, CDR1 is MNHNY and CDR2 is SVGAGI (reference sequence). The CDR3 is 15 residues long. Trimming took 2 bases from V and 1 from J, leaving 11 bases between them. The CDR3 DNA is TGTGCCAGCAGTTACGCCATCGGGGGGAACACTGAAGCTTTCTTT. Encoded protein: CASSYAIGGNTEAFF.

The rearrangement links TRBV19 to TRBJ2-7; D might be TRBD2 (6 bases). The germline gives CDR1 LNHDA, CDR2 SQIVND (reference sequence). The CDR3 length is 14 residues. Trimming removed 4 bases from V and 4 bases from J, with 14 bases in between. CDR3 bases: TGTGCCAGTAGTACCTTGGACTACCAGTACGAGCAGTACTTC. Translated, it gives CASSTLDYQYEQYF.

The chain joins TRBV7-9 to TRBJ2-3; perhaps TRBD2 as D (5 bases). Looked up from germline, CDR1 is SEHNR and CDR2 is FQNEAQ (reference sequence). The CDR3 has 14 residues. V lost 0 bases and J 8 bases, leaving 12 bases between the germline ends. The CDR3, as DNA: TGTGCCAGCAGCTTAGCTTCTGGAGGCGGTACGCAGTATTTT. Amino acid sequence: CASSLASGGGTQYF.

The chain couples TRBV28 to TRBJ2-5, with D perhaps matching TRBD2 (5 bases). TRBJ2-7 explains the end of the DNA better; the J call may be wrong. The CDR3 sequence is 13 residues long. Germline loops: CDR1 MDHEN, CDR2 SYDVKM. The CDR3: CASSSTSIYEQYF. CDR3 in DNA: TGTGCCAGCAGTTCAACTAGTATCTACGAGCAGTACTTC.

The gene calls are TRBV7-9 and TRBJ2-1; D call uncertain. The CDR3 sequence is 12 residues long. Trimming pared 3 bases from V and 4 bases from J, leaving 4 bases between. Germline values: CDR1 SEHNR, CDR2 FQNEAQ (reference sequence). The CDR3 sequence is CASSLVYNEQFF. CDR3 bases: TGTGCCAGCAGCTTGGTTTACAATGAGCAGTTCTTC.

The chain carries TRBV30 and TRBJ2-7; 13 bases line up with TRBD2. The CDR3 extends over 14 amino acids. V shed 8 bases and J 7 bases; nucleotides not matched to a gene: 11. CDR1 and CDR2 from the germline V gene are GTSNPN and SVGIG (reference sequence). CDR3 nucleotide sequence: TGTGCCGGCACTAGCGGGAGGGCAGAATGGGAGCAGTACTTC. Amino acids: CAGTSGRAEWEQYF.

The chain has TRBV7-2 and TRBJ2-7; 14 bases align to TRBD2. V gave up 0 bases and J gave up 4 bases; unmatched junction bases: 2. The CDR3 has 16 residues. Per germline, CDR1 SGHTA and CDR2 FQGNSA. CDR3 sequence: CASSLAGLAGGYEQYF. The CDR3 nucleotides read TGTGCCAGCAGCTTAGCAGGACTAGCGGGGGGTTACGAGCAGTACTTC.

In its sample, this clone was seen once. J is TRBJ2-2 and V is TRBV10-3, with D possibly matching TRBD2 (6 bases). CDR1 is ENHRY, CDR2 SYGVKD, per germline. V lost 6 bases to trimming and J lost 4 bases, with 9 bases between them. The CDR3 runs to 13 residues. As DNA, the CDR3 is TGTGCCATCAGGGAGGGGTCCACCGGGGAGCTGTTTTTT. As protein: CAIREGSTGELFF.

This chain links TRBV10-3 with TRBJ2-2; D remains unclear. The germline V gene has CDR1 ENHRY and CDR2 SYGVKD. The V gene lost 0 bases and the J gene lost 3 bases, with 8 bases spanning the gap. This CDR3 region has 15 residues. The CDR3 nucleotides read TGTGCCATCAGTGAGTCGGGCCGCGACACCGGGGAGCTGTTTTTT. Translated: CAISESGRDTGELFF.

This chain joins TRBV6-1 and TRBJ1-1; TRBD1 aligns across 9 bases. This CDR3 region has 14 residues. Losses at the gene ends were 5 bases for V and 5 bases for J; bases not matched to a gene: 6. Germline loops: CDR1 MNHNS, CDR2 SASEGT. Written as DNA, the CDR3 is TGTGCCAGCAGTCTACAGGGGGCTGTGACTGAAGCTTTCTTT. This encodes CASSLQGAVTEAFF.

The table lists this clone with a few counts. This rearrangement joins TRBV4-2 to TRBJ1-4; D unclear. Germline values: CDR1 LGHNA, CDR2 YNFKEQ. The CDR3 contains 16 residues. Deletions cut 0 bases from V and 2 bases from J, with 10 bases between. CDR3 amino acids: CASSQDTAGTNEKLFF. The CDR3 DNA sequence: TGTGCCAGCAGCCAAGATACGGCAGGCACTAATGAAAAACTGTTTTTT.